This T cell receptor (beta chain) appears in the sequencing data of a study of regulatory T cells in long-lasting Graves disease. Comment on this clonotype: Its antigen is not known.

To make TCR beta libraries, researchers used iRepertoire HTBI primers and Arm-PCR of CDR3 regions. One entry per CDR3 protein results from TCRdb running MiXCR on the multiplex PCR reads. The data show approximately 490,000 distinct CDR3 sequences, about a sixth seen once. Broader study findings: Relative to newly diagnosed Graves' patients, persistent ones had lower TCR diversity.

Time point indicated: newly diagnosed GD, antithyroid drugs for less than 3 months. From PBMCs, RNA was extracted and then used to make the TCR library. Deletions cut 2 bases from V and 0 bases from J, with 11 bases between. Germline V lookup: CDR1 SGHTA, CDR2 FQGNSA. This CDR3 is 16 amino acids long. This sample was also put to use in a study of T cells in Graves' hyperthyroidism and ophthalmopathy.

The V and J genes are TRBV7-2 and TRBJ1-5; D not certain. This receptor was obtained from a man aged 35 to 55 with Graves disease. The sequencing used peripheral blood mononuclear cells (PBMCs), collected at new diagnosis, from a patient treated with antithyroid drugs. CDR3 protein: CASSLSTADSNQPQHF. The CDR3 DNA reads TGTGCCAGCAGCTTAAGTACAGCCGATAGCAATCAGCCCCAGCATTTT.